This T cell receptor beta chain was captured in a study of glioma-infiltrating T cells (dated by TCRdb to 2016 to 2017). In terms of the full investigation: TCR alpha- and beta-chain repertoires were sequenced from glioma tissue, non-neoplastic brain tissue and matched peripheral blood mononuclear cells. To measure how far tissue and blood T-cell populations diverged, each tissue-infiltrating repertoire was compared against the peripheral blood repertoire of the same patient. The paired cohort was made up of three low-grade glioma patients, fewer than 10 primary glioblastoma patients and three non-glioma patients who contributed non-neoplastic brain tissue.

TCR alpha and beta CDR3 regions were amplified with the iRepertoire nested amplicon-rescue multiplex PCR (arm-PCR) platform from RNA. For one-step reverse transcription and amplification, roughly 85-400 ng of tissue mRNA or PBMC total RNA was used as input. Following bead purification, Illumina adapters were added through a secondary multiplex PCR, and the libraries were then gel-purified between 200 and 400 bp. The libraries contained internal 6-nucleotide barcodes that were used for demultiplexing. Sequencing of libraries was performed on an Illumina MiSeq with 2x220 or 2x250 nucleotide paired-end reads. In the source study's methods: Paired reads were merged using FLASH 1.2.11 and aligned with BWA-MEM to the GRCh37 human genome, and TRA and TRB reads were then extracted. V and J assignment used an IMGT-derived reference of cassette sequences and CDR3 motifs that included pseudogenes. Reads were translated in three frames, and productive CDR3s were defined as those with a C...FGXG motif and no stop codons. Clonotypes were defined as unique combinations of V-J cassette pair and CDR3 amino acid sequence. Hamming distance filtering was applied to reads, with thresholds set by the sequence error rate of each sample in mapped regions. The public reads were reprocessed in TCRdb via fastp at Q25 and MiXCR, keeping in-frame beta chains. Each CDR3 protein appears once, grouped with its most common genes and DNA. The V and J calls here are based on TCRdb, not the publication. In all, the sample holds 44,000 or so distinct CDR3 sequences, and approximately 20% of those were seen once. More than 5.5% of the sample rests with the top ten.

Broader findings and caveats from the paper: Small numbers underpinned the group comparisons: several glioblastoma patients, three low-grade glioma patients and three non-neoplastic patients. VJ-independent divergence between tissue and blood was lower than expected in non-neoplastic patients but higher than expected in all gliomas, particularly low-grade gliomas. Tissue and blood shared very few CDR3 sequences, a result attributed to high CDR3 diversity and limited sampling.

From a lookup of the germline V gene, CDR1 and CDR2 are MGHDK and SYGVNS. Including cysteine and phenylalanine, the CDR3 has 13 amino acids. Solely the CDR3 DNA is kept, with 39 bases framed from the first base. Details on this clonotype: Its antigen is currently not known. The junction shows a germline mismatch at one end, possibly a read error.

The sample consisted of glioma tissue, nonneoplastic brain tissue, or PBMCs (not recorded which). The receptor comes from a human donor with low-grade glioma or glioblastoma, undergoing nonglioma brain surgery, or in good health (not recorded which). Recombination joined TRBV25-1 with TRBJ1-1; the D gene is not confidently resolved. The CDR3 has the sequence CASSALQNTKAFF. The nucleotides read TGTGCCAGCAGTGCGTTACAGAACACTAAAGCTTTCTTT. The variable domain in full, with residues beyond the CDR3 obtained from the reference TRBV25-1 and TRBJ1-1 genes, is EADIYQTPRYLVIGTGKKITLECSQTMGHDKMYWYQQDPGMELHLIHYSYGVNSTEKGDLSSESTVSRIRTEHFPLTLESARPSHTSQYLCASSALQNTKAFFGQGTRLTVV.